The rows below give T cell receptor beta chains drawn from one sample of a study of T cell responses to AZD1222 COVID-19 vaccine. Only in-frame clones appear in the TCRdb table, and some are missing; sequencing was by immunoSEQ multiplex PCR. This table holds 130,000 or so clones, more than 90% found once. Sequencing was performed on peripheral blood, taken 28 days after the second AZD1222 dose. All receptors come from an adult who received the AZD1222 COVID-19 vaccine. Each CDR3 is given with its conserved first and last residue. D genes are given only for firm matches. Size values are once, few and many counts, or a class for expanded clones, and some rows have none.

TGTGCCTGGAGTGTGTTTGGGACAGGCAATGAAAAACTGTTTTTT,CAWSVFGTGNEKLFF,-,TRBV30,TRBJ1-4,TRBD1
TGTGCCAGCAGGTCTGACAGGGCCCCCCATCAGCCCCAGCATTTT,CASRSDRAPHQPQHF,-,TRBV11-2,TRBJ1-5,TRBD1
TGTGCCAGCAGCAGGACTTCCTCGTCATGGCCCGAGACCCAGTACTTC,CASSRTSSSWPETQYF,-,TRBV11-2,TRBJ2-5,-
TGTGCCAGCAGCTTGGCGGCTAGCGGGAAGTGGAATGAGCAGTTCTTC,CASSLAASGKWNEQFF,-,TRBV5-6,TRBJ2-1,TRBD2
TGTGCCAGCAGCCCCATTGGGGGCAATCAGCCCCAGCATTTT,CASSPIGGNQPQHF,-,TRBV25-1,TRBJ1-5,-
TGTGCCAGCAGCGTAGATGGGACAGGGGGTGGGTCAGAGACCCAGTACTTC,CASSVDGTGGGSETQYF,-,TRBV9,TRBJ2-5,TRBD1
TGCGCCAGCAGCCCCTTAACCAGGGGGGACACCGGGGAGCTGTTTTTT,CASSPLTRGDTGELFF,-,TRBV5-1,TRBJ2-2,-
TGTGCCACCAGTGATCTCGCGGGTGCTTTCTTT,CATSDLAGAFF,-,TRBV24-1,TRBJ1-1,-
TGTGCCAGCTCACCATTACAGGGCGCCAACAATGAGCAGTTCTTC,CASSPLQGANNEQFF,-,TRBV18,TRBJ2-1,-
TGTGCCAGCAGCCCTATTAACAGGGGGGCCGGGGAGCTGTTTTTT,CASSPINRGAGELFF,-,TRBV5-4,TRBJ2-2,TRBD1
TGTGCCAGCAGCTCCCGGACAGGGTTGAGTGGCTACACCTTC,CASSSRTGLSGYTF,-,TRBV3-1/TRBV3-2,TRBJ1-2,TRBD1
TGTGCCAGCAGTCCTCAGGGGAGCGGTGGAGATACGCAGTATTTT,CASSPQGSGGDTQYF,-,TRBV6-5,TRBJ2-3,-
TGTGCCAGCAGACGGTGCTATGGATCGCAGTATTTT,CASRRCYGSQYF,-,TRBV21-1,TRBJ2-3,-
TGTGCCAGCAGCCTGACAGGGACTCTCATGAACACTGAAGCTTTCTTT,CASSLTGTLMNTEAFF,-,TRBV7-2,TRBJ1-1,TRBD1
TGTGCCAGCAGCCCGGTCCGGACCTACACTGAAGCTTTCTTT,CASSPVRTYTEAFF,-,TRBV13,TRBJ1-1,-
TGCAGCGTTGTGGGGACAGGGGCCGGGGGCGTCTCTGGAAACACCATATATTTT,CSVVGTGAGGVSGNTIYF,-,TRBV29-1,TRBJ1-3,TRBD1
TGTGCCAGCAGCTTAGCGGGGGCGGATGGCTACACCTTC,CASSLAGADGYTF,-,TRBV7-9,TRBJ1-2,-
TGTGCCAGCTCACCACGAGTCAGGTCGGGAGCAACTAATGAAAAACTGTTTTTT,CASSPRVRSGATNEKLFF,-,TRBV18,TRBJ1-4,-
TGTGCCAGCAGTTCGGGAGGGCCGCTGAATGAGCAGTTCTTC,CASSSGGPLNEQFF,-,TRBV6-5,TRBJ2-1,TRBD2
TGTGCCAGCAGCGTAGTAACAGGGTCTACTGAAGCTTTCTTT,CASSVVTGSTEAFF,-,TRBV9,TRBJ1-1,-
TGTGCCAGCAGTTTGCTGGACACCGGGGAGCTGTTTTTT,CASSLLDTGELFF,-,TRBV12-3/TRBV12-4,TRBJ2-2,-
TGCGCCAGCAGTGAGTCGAAGGGAACTAATGAAAAACTGTTTTTT,CASSESKGTNEKLFF,-,TRBV10-2,TRBJ1-4,-
TGCAGCGTTGACGGGTCTAGCGGGAGTTCCTACAATGAGCAGTTCTTC,CSVDGSSGSSYNEQFF,-,TRBV29-1,TRBJ2-1,TRBD2
TGTGCCAGCAGTCTGGGGGACAGGGGAGGGGACACTGAAGCTTTCTTT,CASSLGDRGGDTEAFF,-,TRBV27,TRBJ1-1,TRBD1
TGCGCCAGCAGCTTGGGAAACTCGGGCCCCGGTGAAAAACTGTTTTTT,CASSLGNSGPGEKLFF,-,TRBV5-1,TRBJ1-4,-
TGTGCTACAAACCCCGGACAGAATAATTCACCCCTCCACTTT,CATNPGQNNSPLHF,-,TRBV19,TRBJ1-6,-
TGCAGCGTTGAACGGGGCCCTGAAGCTTTCTTT,CSVERGPEAFF,-,TRBV29-1,TRBJ1-1,-
TGTGCCAGCAGTTATCTGGGAGCTCCAAACACTGAAGCTTTCTTT,CASSYLGAPNTEAFF,-,TRBV6-2/TRBV6-3,TRBJ1-1,-
TGTGCCAGCAGCCGGGGACAGGAATCCTATGGCTACACCTTC,CASSRGQESYGYTF,-,TRBV5-8,TRBJ1-2,TRBD1
TGTGCCAGCTCACCCGGATCGCCCTCTGGAAACACCATATATTTT,CASSPGSPSGNTIYF,-,TRBV18,TRBJ1-3,-
TGTGCCAGCAGCGCGACTGATAACACTGAAGCTTTCTTT,CASSATDNTEAFF,-,TRBV9,TRBJ1-1,-
TGCGCCAGCAGCTTGGATGTGGGGCGGCTCGCGGGTGGCTACACCTTC,CASSLDVGRLAGGYTF,-,TRBV5-1,TRBJ1-2,-
TGTGCCAGCAGCTTATTTCTAGCGGGAGGCGAGCAGTACTTC,CASSLFLAGGEQYF,-,TRBV7-9,TRBJ2-7,TRBD2
TGCGCCAGCAGCTTGGATGGGGGAGTCTGGAACGAGCAGTACTTC,CASSLDGGVWNEQYF,-,TRBV5-1,TRBJ2-7,-
TGTGCCAGCAGCTTATGGGGACATACCACAGATACGCAGTATTTT,CASSLWGHTTDTQYF,once,TRBV6-6,TRBJ2-3,-
TGTGCCAGCTCCCTGGCGGGGGGCTACACCTTC,CASSLAGGYTF,-,TRBV12-3/TRBV12-4,TRBJ1-2,-
TGTGCCAGCAGCTCTGGGGGTGATGGCACTGAAGCTTTCTTT,CASSSGGDGTEAFF,-,TRBV7-9,TRBJ1-1,-
TGTGCCAGCGGACTAACAGGGTATAACACTGAAGCTTTCTTT,CASGLTGYNTEAFF,-,TRBV7-8,TRBJ1-1,-
TGTGCCAGCAGCGCTATCAGGGGCACCGGGGCCAACGTCCTGACTTTC,CASSAIRGTGANVLTF,-,TRBV7-2,TRBJ2-6,-
TGTGCCATCAGCCTTGACATCCTAACGGGGGGCTACACCTTC,CAISLDILTGGYTF,-,TRBV10-3,TRBJ1-2,-
TGTGCCAGCAGTGTGCGGGAGCGCGGAAACACTGAAGCTTTCTTT,CASSVRERGNTEAFF,-,TRBV2,TRBJ1-1,-
TGTGCCAGCAGTTACTCTCCGGGGAAGAACACCGGGGAGCTGTTTTTT,CASSYSPGKNTGELFF,-,TRBV6-5,TRBJ2-2,-
TGCAGCGTCGACAGGGGCCCTCGATTCGGCTACACCTTC,CSVDRGPRFGYTF,-,TRBV29-1,TRBJ1-2,TRBD1
TGTGCCAGTAGTAACACAGGGGGCGCTCGGACTGAAGCTTTCTTT,CASSNTGGARTEAFF,-,TRBV19,TRBJ1-1,TRBD1
TGCGCCAGCAGCCAAGAGGTGGGCGGGGGGACCTTCCAAGAGACCCAGTACTTC,CASSQEVGGGTFQETQYF,-,TRBV4-1,TRBJ2-5,TRBD2
TGTGCCAGCAGCCTGCGTTCTAGCGGGAGCCCCGGGGAGCTGTTTTTT,CASSLRSSGSPGELFF,once,TRBV7-9,TRBJ2-2,TRBD2
TGTGCCAGCAGCACACGGGACAGAGACTATGGCTACACCTTC,CASSTRDRDYGYTF,-,TRBV21-1,TRBJ1-2,-
TGTGCCACCAGCGAGGGGGACTATGGCTACACCTTC,CATSEGDYGYTF,-,TRBV15,TRBJ1-2,-
TGTGCCAGCAGTGACGGGGGTACCTACGAGCAGTACTTC,CASSDGGTYEQYF,once,TRBV2,TRBJ2-7,-